This T cell receptor beta chain stems from a study of blood T cell repertoires in COVID-19. Study-level information: Donors in the United States, Italy and Spain gave samples during acute or convalescent COVID-19. The cDNA or gDNA used as material had been derived from T cells, B-cell-depleted T cells, or PBMCs.

The V gene's germline CDR1 is SGHTA and CDR2 FQGNSA. The junction had 11 bases not matched to a gene; V was cut back by 5 bases and J by 5 bases. The CDR3 sequence is 17 residues long. In the original processing: Nucleated cell number was recorded as an estimate derived from reference gene primer amplification. The protocol was immunoSEQ multiplex PCR, while the TCRdb copy is restricted to in-frame clones and leaves out a portion. The DNA gave D and trimming, while V, J and clone size come from that table. The sample records 230,000 or so clones, approximately 89% being singletons. The sequence came from a woman in her forties who had recovered from COVID-19. The genes are TRBV7-2 and TRBJ2-5; 13 bases are a match to TRBD2. The specimen sequenced was peripheral blood. CDR3 coding DNA: TGTGCCAGCAGCCTCCAGCCCGGGACTAGCGGGGCGGAGACCCAGTACTTC. It encodes CASSLQPGTSGAETQYF. The whole variable domain, remainder taken from reference TRBV7-2 and TRBJ2-5, is GAGVSQSPSNKVTEKGKDVELRCDPISGHTALYWYRQSLGQGLEFLIYFQGNSAPDKSGLPSDRFSAERTGGSVSTLTIQRTQQEDSAVYLCASSLQPGTSGAETQYFGPGTRLLVL.